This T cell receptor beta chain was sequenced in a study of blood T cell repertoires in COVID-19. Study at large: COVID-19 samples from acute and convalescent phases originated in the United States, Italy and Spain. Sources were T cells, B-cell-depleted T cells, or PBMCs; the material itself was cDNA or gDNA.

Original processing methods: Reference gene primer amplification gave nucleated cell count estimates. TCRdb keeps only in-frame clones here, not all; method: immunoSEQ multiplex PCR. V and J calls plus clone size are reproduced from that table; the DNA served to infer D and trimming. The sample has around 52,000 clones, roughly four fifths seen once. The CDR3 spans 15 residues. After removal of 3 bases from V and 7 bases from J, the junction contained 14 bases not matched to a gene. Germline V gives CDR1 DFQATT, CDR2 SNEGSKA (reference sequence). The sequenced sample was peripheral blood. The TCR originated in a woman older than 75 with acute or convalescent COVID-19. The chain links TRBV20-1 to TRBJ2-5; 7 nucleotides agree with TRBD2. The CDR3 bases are TGCAGTGCTAGTCGACCAACGGGCGGGAGAGGGACCCAGTACTTC. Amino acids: CSASRPTGGRGTQYF.